These 31 T cell receptor beta chains came from one sample sequenced in a study of OX40 agonist ivuxolimab in advanced cancers. TCRdb's copy holds only in-frame clones and misses some; the assay was immunoSEQ multiplex PCR. Here the sample spans about 79,000 clones, roughly 94% being singletons. The sample consisted of CD4+ or CD8+ T cells sorted from blood, taken in a trial of the OX40 agonist ivuxolimab. Receptors were obtained from an adult with an advanced solid tumor such as melanoma, head and neck, liver or kidney cancer.

This chain's CDR3 is CASSEGGSTEAFF. DNA for the CDR3: TGTGCCAGCAGTGAAGGAGGGAGCACTGAAGCTTTCTTT. The V gene is TRBV2, the J gene TRBJ1-1; D remains unclear. V lost 1 base to trimming and J lost 4 bases, with 7 bases between them. The CDR3 has 13 amino acids. Germline V gene data show CDR1 as SNHLY and CDR2 as FYNNEI. Full variable domain (rest looked up from reference TRBV2 and TRBJ1-1): EPEVTQTPSHQVTQMGQEVILRCVPISNHLYFYWYRQILGQKVEFLVSFYNNEISEKSEIFDDQFSVERPDGSNFTLKIRSTKLEDSAMYFCASSEGGSTEAFFGQGTRLTVV.

This chain connects TRBV7-8 to TRBJ2-1; 7 bases fit TRBD2. V shed 0 bases and J 4 bases; nucleotides not matched to a gene: 6. The CDR3 has 16 residues. The germline V gene has CDR1 SGHVS and CDR2 FQNEAQ. CDR3 bases: TGTGCCAGCAGCTTAGCGGGAGGGGTGGGATACAATGAGCAGTTCTTC. Translated, it gives CASSLAGGVGYNEQFF.

The chain is built from TRBV10-2 and TRBJ2-3; D call uncertain. Trimming took off 8 bases at V and 2 bases at J, with 5 bases between the two ends. The CDR3 has 11 amino acids. Looked up from germline, CDR1 is WSHSY and CDR2 is SAAADI. The CDR3 coding sequence is TGCGCCAGCCTTCTCACAGATACGCAGTATTTT. Its protein product is CASLLTDTQYF.

The chain has TRBV27 and TRBJ2-2; maybe TRBD2 (5 bases). Germline V gives CDR1 MNHEY, CDR2 SMNVEV (reference sequence). The CDR3 is 18 amino acids. Trimming took 4 bases from V and 5 from J, leaving 23 bases between them. CDR3 sequence reads: CASSSKNSVLARTGELFF. The CDR3 nucleotides are TGTGCCAGCAGTTCCAAGAACAGCGTTTTAGCGAGGACCGGGGAGCTGTTTTTT.

The chain recombines TRBV28 with TRBJ1-4; unclear D gene. Trimming stripped 1 base from V and 4 bases from J, with 7 bases between. The CDR3 length is 14 residues. The germline V gene encodes CDR1 MDHEN and CDR2 SYDVKM. This chain's CDR3 is CASSLFLNNEKLFF. For the CDR3, the DNA is TGTGCCAGCAGTTTATTTCTGAATAATGAAAAACTGTTTTTT. The whole variable domain, remainder taken from reference TRBV28 and TRBJ1-4, is DVKVTQSSRYLVKRTGEKVFLECVQDMDHENMFWYRQDPGLGLRLIYFSYDVKMKEKGDIPEGYSVSREKKERFSLILESASTNQTSMYLCASSLFLNNEKLFFGSGTQLSVL.

The genes are TRBV2 and TRBJ2-6, with D hard to call. The V and J ends lost 1 base and 0 bases respectively, with 7 bases between them. The germline V gene encodes CDR1 SNHLY and CDR2 FYNNEI. This CDR3 has 16 residues. The CDR3 region is CASSEEVVSGANVLTF. The CDR3 bases are TGTGCCAGCAGTGAAGAAGTCGTCTCTGGGGCCAACGTCCTGACTTTC.

The chain combines TRBV9 with TRBJ2-3; 12 nucleotides line up with TRBD2. V trimming: 4 bases; J trimming: 1 base; junction bases outside the gene matches: 10. This CDR3 spans 18 amino acids. Looked up from germline, CDR1 is SGDLS and CDR2 is YYNGEE. In DNA form, the CDR3 reads TGTGCCAGCAGCAAAGGGGCTAGCGGGAGGGCCGGCACAGATACGCAGTATTTT. It yields the protein CASSKGASGRAGTDTQYF.

V gene TRBV28 combines with J gene TRBJ2-7; D possibly uses TRBD1 or TRBD2 (5 bases each). CDR3 length: 16 amino acids. V was pared by 5 bases and J by 2 bases, with 19 bases between. Germline V gene lookup returns CDR1 MDHEN and CDR2 SYDVKM. In DNA form, the CDR3 reads TGTGCCAGCAGTGACCCCGGGGACCCGAGGGCCTACGAGCAGTACTTC. Protein sequence: CASSDPGDPRAYEQYF. Based on the CDR3 plus reference TRBV28 and TRBJ2-7, the full variable domain is DVKVTQSSRYLVKRTGEKVFLECVQDMDHENMFWYRQDPGLGLRLIYFSYDVKMKEKGDIPEGYSVSREKKERFSLILESASTNQTSMYLCASSDPGDPRAYEQYFGPGTRLTVT.

The chain couples TRBV19 to TRBJ2-7, with TRBD1 matching 8 bases. The germline V gene encodes CDR1 LNHDA and CDR2 SQIVND (reference sequence). The ends lost 9 bases at V and 5 bases at J; junction bases unmatched: 6. The CDR3 covers 12 residues. CDR3: CASRQGPNEQYF. The CDR3 nucleotides read TGTGCCAGCAGACAGGGGCCCAACGAGCAGTACTTC.

This clone came up once. V and J are TRBV5-6 and TRBJ2-1; 8 bases fit TRBD2. Germline V gene lookup returns CDR1 SGHDT and CDR2 YYEEEE. The CDR3 contains 14 residues. The J segment lost 7 bases and the V segment lost 4 bases, leaving 7 bases of the junction unmatched. CDR3 coding DNA: TGTGCCAGCAGCCTGGTAGAGCGGGGGAATGAGCAGTTCTTC. It specifies CASSLVERGNEQFF.

The chain joins TRBV15 to TRBJ2-3; TRBD2 matches 8 bases. From germline, CDR1 is LNHNV and CDR2 YYDKDF (reference sequence). V shed 8 bases, J shed 6 bases, and the junction held 7 bases outside the gene matches. The CDR3 sequence is 13 residues long. CDR3 sequence: CATRIAGSDTQYF. The CDR3 nucleotides read TGTGCCACCCGTATAGCGGGATCCGATACGCAGTATTTT.

CDR3 loop: CASSLAPGAEGGGYGYTF. The CDR3 region has the DNA TGTGCCAGCAGCTTAGCCCCCGGGGCAGAGGGGGGTGGCTATGGCTACACCTTC. This rearrangement joins TRBV7-9 to TRBJ1-2; maybe TRBD1 (6 bases). In germline, CDR1 is SEHNR, CDR2 FQNEAQ (reference sequence). This CDR3 is 18 amino acids long. V was clipped by 0 bases and J by 4 bases, with 21 bases between them.

The V call is TRBV9, the J call TRBJ2-3, with 9 bases aligning to TRBD2. This CDR3 comprises 16 residues. V was pared by 4 bases and J by 2 bases, with 8 bases of the junction left unmatched. Germline CDR1 SGDLS, CDR2 YYNGEE. The CDR3 DNA sequence: TGTGCCAGCAGCCAACAAGCGGGGGGAATCACAGATACGCAGTATTTT. Protein product: CASSQQAGGITDTQYF.

CDR3 nucleotide sequence: TGTGCCAGCAGTTACTCAGCGGGAGGTGGGTACTACGAGCAGTACTTC. Translated, it gives CASSYSAGGGYYEQYF. This sequence joins TRBV6-5 and TRBJ2-7; 9 bases line up with TRBD2. The CDR3 length is 16 residues. CDR1 is MNHEY and CDR2 is SVGAGI in the germline V gene. Losses at the gene ends were 0 bases for V and 3 bases for J; bases not matched to a gene: 6.

This clone was seen a single time. CDR3 amino acids: CASSLTDNQPQHF. The CDR3 nucleotides are TGTGCCAGCAGCCTGACAGACAATCAGCCCCAGCATTTT. The chain uses TRBV27 and TRBJ1-5; possible D gene TRBD1, 5 bases. V lost 6 bases to trimming and J lost 3 bases, with 9 bases between them. This CDR3 is built from 13 residues. Per the germline V gene, CDR1 is MNHEY and CDR2 is SMNVEV (reference sequence).

V and J are TRBV7-6 and TRBJ2-5; possibly TRBD2 for D (6 bases). V lost 0 bases, J lost 4 bases, and 9 bases lay in between. The CDR3 is made up of 14 amino acids. Per germline, CDR1 SGHVS and CDR2 FNYEAQ. CDR3 bases: TGTGCCAGCAGCTTAGCGGGAGGAAGAGAGACCCAGTACTTC. Translated, it gives CASSLAGGRETQYF.

V is TRBV28 and J is TRBJ2-5, with 12 bases lining up with TRBD2. The V gene's germline CDR1 is MDHEN and CDR2 SYDVKM. The CDR3 is 15 residues long. The V segment lost 4 bases and the J segment 3 bases; nucleotides outside the gene matches: 3. CDR3 sequence (DNA): TGTGCCAGCAGTTACAGACTAGCGGGAGAAGAGACCCAGTACTTC. Amino acids: CASSYRLAGEETQYF.

This clone has only one observation. This chain joins TRBV10-1 and TRBJ2-3, with TRBD1 matching over 7 bases. The germline V gene encodes CDR1 WNHNN and CDR2 SYGVQD (reference sequence). The J segment lost 2 bases and the V segment lost 3 bases, leaving 20 bases of the junction unmatched. The CDR3 totals 20 residues. For the CDR3, the DNA is TGCGCCAGCAGTGAATCAGGACAGGTTGATGTCAGACCCTTCACAGATACGCAGTATTTT. As protein: CASSESGQVDVRPFTDTQYF.

J is TRBJ2-1 and V is TRBV5-6; weak D call: TRBD1 (5 bases). Germline V gene data show CDR1 as SGHDT and CDR2 as YYEEEE. CDR3 length: 14 residues. Trimming removed 2 bases at V and 8 bases at J, with 14 bases between. The DNA for the CDR3 is TGTGCCAGCAGCTTTGGGTCAGGGATCGATGAGCAGTTCTTC. It translates to CASSFGSGIDEQFF.

J is TRBJ2-7 and V is TRBV6-6; 10 bases are shared with TRBD2. Unmatched junction bases numbered 4, after V lost 5 bases and J lost 3 bases. The CDR3 covers 14 residues. Per the germline V gene, CDR1 is MNHNY and CDR2 is SVGAGI (reference sequence). The CDR3 loop reads CASSLGLAVYEQYF. The CDR3, as DNA: TGTGCCAGCAGTCTCGGACTAGCGGTCTACGAGCAGTACTTC.

The chain carries TRBV4-2 and TRBJ2-7; 10 positions agree with TRBD1. V was pared by 0 bases and J by 2 bases, with 4 bases of the junction left unmatched. The CDR3 extends over 16 amino acids. Germline CDR1 and CDR2: LGHNA and YNFKEQ. The CDR3 DNA is TGTGCCAGCAGCCAAGAGGGTGGGACAGGGGCCTACGAGCAGTACTTC. Its protein product is CASSQEGGTGAYEQYF.

The chain joins TRBV27 to TRBJ2-1, with 10 bases matching TRBD1. Losses at the gene ends were 11 bases for V and 7 bases for J; bases not matched to a gene: 11. Germline V gene sequence: CDR1 MNHEY, CDR2 SMNVEV (reference sequence). The CDR3 is 14 amino acids. DNA for the CDR3: TGTGCCGTCATCGGGACAGGGGTGGGGAATGAGCAGTTCTTC. Protein sequence: CAVIGTGVGNEQFF.

The chain carries TRBV27 and TRBJ1-2; tentatively, D is TRBD1 (5 bases). This CDR3 contains 15 residues. The V gene lost 4 bases and the J gene lost 3 bases, with 15 bases spanning the gap. Germline loops: CDR1 MNHEY, CDR2 SMNVEV (reference sequence). In DNA form, the CDR3 reads TGTGCCAGCAGTTCCTTCGTTGGGGGGGACTATGGCTACACCTTC. It specifies CASSSFVGGDYGYTF.

The chain uses TRBV28 and TRBJ2-7; D unclear. The CDR3 totals 15 residues. Germline CDR1 reads MDHEN; CDR2 reads SYDVKM. V was trimmed by 2 bases and J by 0 bases, leaving 11 bases between them. The CDR3: CASSLGIGPSYEQYF. The CDR3 coding sequence is TGTGCCAGCAGTTTAGGCATCGGACCCTCCTACGAGCAGTACTTC.

The DNA of the CDR3 is TGTGCTAGTGGCGCTTACAATGAGCAGTTCTTC. It is translated as CASGAYNEQFF. This chain links TRBV12-5 with TRBJ2-1; D remains ambiguous. CDR1 LGHNT and CDR2 FRNRAP come from the germline V gene. This CDR3 is 11 amino acids long. V lost 6 bases, J lost 4 bases, and 4 bases lay in between.

The chain carries TRBV7-8 and TRBJ2-7; D possibly corresponds to TRBD2 (6 bases). The CDR3 runs 13 residues. Between the trimmed V and J ends, which lost 1 base and 3 bases, there was a span of 7 bases. Germline CDR1 and CDR2: SGHVS and FQNEAQ. The CDR3 DNA reads as TGTGCCAGCAGCTTAGACGGGGGCTACGAGCAGTACTTC. Encoded protein: CASSLDGGYEQYF.

The chain employs TRBV7-2 and TRBJ2-1; D is tentatively TRBD1 or TRBD2 (5 bases each). V lost 2 bases and J lost 9, with 11 bases in between. Germline V gene data show CDR1 as SGHTA and CDR2 as FQGNSA. The CDR3 length is 13 residues. The CDR3 is CASSLPSGLEQFF. The CDR3 bases are TGTGCCAGCAGCTTACCGTCGGGGCTTGAGCAGTTCTTC.

This chain joins TRBV18 and TRBJ2-3; the D is unclear. V was clipped by 3 bases and J by 4 bases, with 8 bases between them. This CDR3 comprises 13 residues. Germline loops: CDR1 KGHSH, CDR2 LQKENI. CDR3 coding DNA: TGTGCCAGCTCACCGGGATATCCAGATACGCAGTATTTT. Translating gives CASSPGYPDTQYF.

The chain uses TRBV12-1 and TRBJ2-3; the table gives TRBD2 as D, unverified against the DNA. TRBV12-1 is marked as a pseudogene. The CDR3 runs 16 residues. CDR3 protein: CASSLPPGIAADTQYF. The CDR3 DNA reads as TGTGCCAGCAGCTTACCGCCGGGGATTGCTGCAGATACGCAGTATTTT.

This clone appeared a single time. The chain joins TRBV7-7 to TRBJ2-7; 9 bases are shared with TRBD1. Germline V CDR1 and CDR2: SSHAT, FNYEAQ (reference sequence). After removal of 4 bases from V and 5 bases from J, the junction contained 9 bases not matched to a gene. The CDR3 contains 15 residues. CDR3 amino acids: CASSSDRGVSNEQYF. Written as DNA, the CDR3 is TGTGCCAGCAGCTCCGACAGGGGGGTTTCGAACGAGCAGTACTTC.

CDR3 nucleotides: TGTGCCAGCAGTTCAGCGACAGGGGTGGTGACCTACGAGCAGTACTTC. Protein sequence: CASSSATGVVTYEQYF. V and J are TRBV27 and TRBJ2-7, with 8 bases aligning to TRBD1. J lost 2 bases, V lost 4 bases, and 10 bases had no gene match. This CDR3 comprises 16 residues. The V gene's germline CDR1 is MNHEY and CDR2 SMNVEV (reference sequence).